These 5 T cell receptor beta chains came from one sample sequenced in a study of blood T cells in healthy people across ages. A second PCR of roughly 7 to 11 cycles used a sample-barcoded 5' primer and a J-beta primer mix. TCRdb used MiXCR to reprocess the 5' RACE reads, holding one entry per CDR3 protein. The sample includes about 760,000 distinct CDR3 sequences, around a quarter of them seen just once. These same data were also listed under a study on T cells of mothers and their children.

The sequencing input was blood. Receptors originate from a boy aged 5 to 17 in good health.

The rearrangement links TRBV5-1 to TRBJ1-1, with a tentative D call TRBD1 (5 bases). CDR1 and CDR2 from the germline V gene are SGHRS and YFSETQ. V was shortened by 4 bases and J by 4 bases, with 11 bases between the two germline ends. The CDR3 is 13 amino acids. The CDR3 protein is CASSTGTITEAFF. In DNA, the CDR3 is TGCGCCAGCAGCACCGGGACTATCACTGAAGCTTTCTTT.

A few counts support this clonotype. The V and J genes are TRBV29-1 and TRBJ2-5, with 8 bases lining up with TRBD2. The J call is uncertain, as TRBJ2-1 better fits the DNA end. CDR1 and CDR2 (germline): SQVTM, ANQGSEA. The CDR3 sequence is 13 residues long. The CDR3 region has the DNA TGCAGCGTAGGACTAGCAAATCAAAATGAGCAGTTCTTC. Translating gives CSVGLANQNEQFF.

This chain links TRBV29-1 with TRBJ2-1; 7 bases agree with TRBD2. Germline V gene sequence: CDR1 SQVTM, CDR2 ANQGSEA. The CDR3 has 13 amino acids. J was trimmed by 3 bases and V by 5 bases; bases with no gene match: 4. The chain's CDR3 is CSVIGTIYNEQFF. The CDR3 DNA follows: TGCAGCGTTATCGGGACTATCTACAATGAGCAGTTCTTC.

The DNA for the CDR3 is TGTGCCAGCAGTCTCCAAGGGTATAGAGAGACCCAGTACTTC. Protein: CASSLQGYRETQYF. This chain links TRBV12-3 or TRBV12-4 with TRBJ2-5; the D is unclear. This CDR3 comprises 14 residues. Trimming shortened V by 5 bases and J by 4 bases, and 14 bases separated the two germline ends.

This clonotype came up a few times. The chain has TRBV20-1 and TRBJ2-6; maybe TRBD2 (6 bases). Trimming shortened V by 6 bases and J by 15 bases, and 21 bases separated the two germline ends. The germline V gene has CDR1 DFQATT and CDR2 SNEGSKA (reference sequence). CDR3 size: 13 residues. CDR3 DNA sequence: TGCAGTGCCATACCGGGACTGACTCAACCCCTGACTTTC. As protein: CSAIPGLTQPLTF.